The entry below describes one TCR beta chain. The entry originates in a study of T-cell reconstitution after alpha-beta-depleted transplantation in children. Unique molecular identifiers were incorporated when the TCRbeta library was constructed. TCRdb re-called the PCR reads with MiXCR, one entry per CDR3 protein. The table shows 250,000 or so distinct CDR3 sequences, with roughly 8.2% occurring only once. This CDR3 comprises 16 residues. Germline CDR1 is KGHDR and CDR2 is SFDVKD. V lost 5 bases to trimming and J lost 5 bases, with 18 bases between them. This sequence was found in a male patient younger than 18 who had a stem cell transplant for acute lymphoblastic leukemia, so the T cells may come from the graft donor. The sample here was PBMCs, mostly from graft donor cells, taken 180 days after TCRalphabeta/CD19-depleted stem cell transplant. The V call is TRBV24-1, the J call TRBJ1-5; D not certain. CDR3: CATSATKEGIYQPQHF. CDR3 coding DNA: TGTGCCACCAGTGCAACTAAGGAAGGTATCTATCAGCCCCAGCATTTT.